Listed below are T cell receptor beta chains from one sample, sequenced in a study of T cell changes during pregnancy in multiple sclerosis. Repertoires were generated with immunoSEQ multiplex PCR, while TCRdb's copy carries only in-frame clones and drops some. The data contain around 57,000 clones, roughly 89% of them seen just once; the ten biggest clones take up about 1.2%. Sequences were derived from peripheral blood, sampled after pregnancy. Every receptor here comes from a female donor in good health, enrolled as a control in a pregnancy study. Both conserved end residues are part of each CDR3. D genes are given only for firm matches. Only part of the rows carry a size: once, few, many, or a class if the clone is expanded.

d_call	j_call	v_call	clone_size	cdr3_aa	cdr3_nt
TRBD2	TRBJ2-3	TRBV7-3	.	CASSPGGTSTDTQYF	TGTGCCAGCAGTCCGGGGGGTACTAGCACAGATACGCAGTATTTT
.	TRBJ1-2	TRBV18	.	CASSPDDRLSNYGYTF	TGTGCCAGCTCACCTGACGACAGACTTTCTAACTATGGCTACACCTTC
.	TRBJ2-3	TRBV5-1	.	CASSSGTTSTDTQYF	TGCGCCAGCAGCTCCGGGACAACAAGCACAGATACGCAGTATTTT
.	TRBJ1-5	TRBV19	.	CASSIDGGNQPQHF	TGTGCCAGTAGTATAGACGGGGGCAATCAGCCCCAGCATTTT
.	TRBJ2-3	TRBV2	.	CASRVSSTDTQYF	TGTGCCAGCAGGGTTAGTTCCACAGATACGCAGTATTTT
.	TRBJ1-6	TRBV27	.	CASRAPGITPLHF	TGTGCCAGCAGGGCCCCAGGGATAACACCCCTCCACTTT
.	TRBJ2-7	TRBV9	.	CASSVETDSYEQYF	TGTGCCAGCAGCGTAGAGACAGACTCCTACGAGCAGTACTTC
TRBD2	TRBJ2-7	TRBV5-6	.	CASSLRLAGVLSYEQYF	TGTGCCAGCAGCTTAAGACTAGCGGGGGTCCTCTCCTACGAGCAGTACTTC
TRBD1	TRBJ2-7	TRBV11-2	.	CASLGQGANEQYF	TGTGCCAGCTTGGGACAGGGGGCTAACGAGCAGTACTTC
TRBD1	TRBJ1-1	TRBV4-1	.	CASSQEKRGTGTTEAFF	TGCGCCAGCAGCCAAGAAAAGCGGGGGACAGGGACCACTGAAGCTTTCTTT
.	TRBJ2-3	TRBV5-6	.	CASSLVSDTQYF	TGTGCCAGCAGCTTGGTCTCGGATACGCAGTATTTT
.	TRBJ2-7	TRBV6-1	.	CASKLSTGEFYEQYF	TGTGCCAGCAAACTCAGCACGGGAGAGTTCTACGAGCAGTACTTC
.	TRBJ1-1	TRBV19	.	CASSLTGTRAFF	TGTGCCAGTAGTCTGACAGGAACCAGGGCTTTCTTT
TRBD1	TRBJ1-6	TRBV7-2	.	CASTLISTLRGRNSPLHF	TGTGCCAGCACCTTGATATCAACTCTAAGGGGGCGAAATTCACCCCTCCACTTT
TRBD1	TRBJ1-5	TRBV2	.	CASKKNRGLNQPQHF	TGTGCCAGCAAAAAAAACAGGGGGCTAAATCAGCCCCAGCATTTT
.	TRBJ2-5	TRBV6-5	.	CASSYDRQETQYF	TGTGCCAGCAGTTACGACAGACAAGAGACCCAGTACTTC
.	TRBJ2-3	TRBV7-3	.	CASSFRGTSAKDTQYF	TGTGCCAGCAGCTTCCGGGGGACCTCTGCTAAAGATACGCAGTATTTT
.	TRBJ1-1	TRBV5-5	once	CASSPRGTEAFF	TGTGCCAGCAGCCCTAGGGGGACTGAAGCTTTCTTT
TRBD1	TRBJ1-2	TRBV6-5	.	CASTGANYGYTF	TGTGCCTCGACAGGGGCAAACTATGGCTACACCTTC
.	TRBJ1-4	TRBV29-1	.	CSVVASGMGKLFF	TGCAGCGTTGTAGCGTCGGGAATGGGAAAACTGTTTTTT
.	TRBJ2-7	TRBV4-3	.	CASSPAQGSYEQYF	TGCGCCAGCAGCCCGGCACAGGGCTCCTACGAGCAGTACTTC
.	TRBJ2-1	TRBV6-6	.	CASNKGGGLNEQFF	TGTGCCAGCAACAAAGGGGGGGGCCTAAATGAGCAGTTCTTC
.	TRBJ2-4	TRBV11-3	once	CASSTRSDLAKNIQYF	TGTGCCAGCAGCACTAGGTCTGACCTAGCCAAAAACATTCAGTACTTC
TRBD1	TRBJ1-5	TRBV30	.	CAWSEKAGTAHQPQHF	TGTGCCTGGAGTGAGAAAGCCGGGACAGCCCATCAGCCCCAGCATTTT
TRBD1	TRBJ2-7	TRBV4-2	.	CASCETGTATYEQYF	TGTGCCAGCTGTGAGACCGGGACAGCAACCTACGAGCAGTACTTC
.	TRBJ2-1	TRBV4-3	.	CASSQDRTYYNEQFF	TGCGCCAGCAGCCAAGATAGGACTTACTACAATGAGCAGTTCTTC
.	TRBJ1-1	TRBV7-3	.	CASSLERGTEAFF	TGTGCCAGCAGCCTCGAACGGGGCACTGAAGCTTTCTTT
.	TRBJ1-5	TRBV4-3	.	CASSQSRDNHQPQHF	TGCGCCAGCAGCCAGAGCCGGGACAACCATCAGCCCCAGCATTTT
.	TRBJ2-1	TRBV4-3	.	CASSQAGGIYNEQFF	TGCGCCAGCAGCCAAGCTGGGGGGATCTACAATGAGCAGTTCTTC
TRBD2	TRBJ2-3	TRBV6-1	few	CASSELAGGPDTQYF	TGTGCCAGCAGTGAACTAGCGGGGGGGCCAGATACGCAGTATTTT
TRBD2	TRBJ2-5	TRBV27	once	CASSFAGGKETQYF	TGTGCCAGCAGTTTTGCGGGGGGTAAAGAGACCCAGTACTTC
.	TRBJ2-1	TRBV7-2	.	CASTLGGGSYNEQFF	TGTGCCAGCACCCTGGGGGGTGGATCCTACAATGAGCAGTTCTTC
.	TRBJ2-7	TRBV6-1	.	CASSVMEAYEQYF	TGTGCCAGCAGTGTGATGGAGGCCTACGAGCAGTACTTC
.	TRBJ2-5	TRBV5-1	.	CASSLSSAETQYF	TGCGCCAGCAGCTTATCTAGCGCGGAGACCCAGTACTTC
TRBD1	TRBJ1-5	TRBV6-6	.	CASGQTGGGQPQHF	TGTGCCAGCGGACAGACAGGGGGGGGCCAGCCCCAGCATTTT
.	TRBJ1-1	TRBV15	.	CATSRDRQGNTEAFF	TGTGCCACCAGCAGAGACCGGCAGGGGAACACTGAAGCTTTCTTT
TRBD1	TRBJ1-1	TRBV7-3	.	CASSITGGYTEAFF	TGTGCCAGCAGCATCACAGGGGGTTACACTGAAGCTTTCTTT
.	TRBJ1-2	TRBV4-3	.	CASSQARRLLYGYTF	TGCGCCAGCAGCCAAGCCCGGCGTCTACTATATGGCTACACCTTC
TRBD1	TRBJ2-7	TRBV7-2	once	CASSSMGTVYEQYF	TGTGCCAGCAGCTCAATGGGGACAGTTTACGAGCAGTACTTC
TRBD1	TRBJ1-2	TRBV7-9	.	CASSFSVSAQGADGYTF	TGTGCCAGCAGCTTTAGTGTGTCTGCCCAGGGGGCTGATGGCTACACCTTC
TRBD1	TRBJ2-7	TRBV19	.	CASSGQGGRSYEQYF	TGTGCCAGTAGTGGACAGGGTGGTAGGTCCTACGAGCAGTACTTC
.	TRBJ2-7	TRBV21-1	.	CASSKERDRSTYEQYF	TGTGCCAGCAGCAAAGAGAGGGACAGGAGTACCTACGAGCAGTACTTC
.	TRBJ1-6	TRBV11-2	few	CASSLEEAYNSPLHF	TGTGCCAGCAGCTTAGAAGAGGCATATAATTCACCCCTCCACTTT
TRBD2	TRBJ2-3	TRBV27	.	CASSLRLAGTDTQYF	TGTGCCAGCAGTTTAAGACTAGCTGGCACAGATACGCAGTATTTT
.	TRBJ1-2	TRBV30	.	CAWRVWGTHGYTF	TGTGCCTGGAGAGTATGGGGGACTCATGGCTACACCTTC
.	TRBJ1-1	TRBV11-3	.	CASSLVPGAEAFF	TGTGCCAGCAGCTTAGTGCCCGGGGCTGAAGCTTTCTTT
.	TRBJ1-5	TRBV5-1	.	CASSFGGSDNQPQHF	TGCGCCAGCAGCTTCGGGGGATCGGACAATCAGCCCCAGCATTTT
.	TRBJ1-1	TRBV11-3	.	CASSSRTANTEAFF	TGTGCCAGCAGCTCGCGGACAGCCAACACTGAAGCTTTCTTT